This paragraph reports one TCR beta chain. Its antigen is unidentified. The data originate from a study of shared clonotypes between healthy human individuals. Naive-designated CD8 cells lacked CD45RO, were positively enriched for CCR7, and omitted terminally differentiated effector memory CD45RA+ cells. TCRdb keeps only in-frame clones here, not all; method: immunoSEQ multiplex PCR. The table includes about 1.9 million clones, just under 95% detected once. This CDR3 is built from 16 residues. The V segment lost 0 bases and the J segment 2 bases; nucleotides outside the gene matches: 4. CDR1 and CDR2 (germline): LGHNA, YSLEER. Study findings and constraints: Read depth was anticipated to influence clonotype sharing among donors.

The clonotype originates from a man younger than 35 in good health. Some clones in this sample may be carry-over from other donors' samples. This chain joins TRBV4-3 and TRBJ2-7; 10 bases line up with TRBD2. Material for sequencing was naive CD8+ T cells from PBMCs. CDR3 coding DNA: TGCGCCAGCAGCCAAGACGCCGGGACTAGCGCCTACGAGCAGTACTTC. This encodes CASSQDAGTSAYEQYF.